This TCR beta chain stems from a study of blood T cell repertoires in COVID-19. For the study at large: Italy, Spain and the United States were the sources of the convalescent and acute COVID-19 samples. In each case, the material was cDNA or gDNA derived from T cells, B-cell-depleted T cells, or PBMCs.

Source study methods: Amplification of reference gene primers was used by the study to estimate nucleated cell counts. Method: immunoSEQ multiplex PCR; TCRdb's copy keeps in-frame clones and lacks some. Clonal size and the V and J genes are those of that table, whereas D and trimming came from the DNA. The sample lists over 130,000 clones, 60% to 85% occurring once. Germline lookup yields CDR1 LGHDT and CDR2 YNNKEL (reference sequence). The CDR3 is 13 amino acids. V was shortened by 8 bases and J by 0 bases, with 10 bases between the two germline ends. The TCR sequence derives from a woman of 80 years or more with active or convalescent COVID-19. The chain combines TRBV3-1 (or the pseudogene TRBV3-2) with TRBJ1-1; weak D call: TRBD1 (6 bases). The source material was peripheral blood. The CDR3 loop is CASGGGVNTEAFF. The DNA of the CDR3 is TGTGCCAGCGGAGGGGGGGTGAACACTGAAGCTTTCTTT.